The 8 T cell receptor beta chains below all came from one sample that was sequenced in a study of T cell responses to AZD1222 COVID-19 vaccine (dated by TCRdb to about 2021). The time point label on this specimen signifies: about 28 days (+/-7) after the second vaccine dose. The library was made by the immunoSEQ multiplex PCR assay. The table was pulled from immuneACCESS by TCRdb, which kept in-frame rearrangements only. Such tables lose some clones; where checked, under half of the loss comes from unresolved V genes, and the rest has no known cause. The sample records some 48,000 clones, just over 85% of which are singletons. 5.5% to 7% of the sample comes from the top ten. Sequenced here: peripheral blood, sampled 28 days after the second AZD1222 dose. The receptor set was obtained from an adult who received the AZD1222 COVID-19 vaccine.

This chain uses TRBV3-1 (or the pseudogene TRBV3-2) with TRBJ2-3, with D tentatively TRBD1 (6 bases). The CDR3 loop spans 16 amino acids. V lost 3 bases to trimming and J lost 6 bases, with 19 bases between them. Germline values: CDR1 LGHDT, CDR2 YNNKEL (reference sequence). The CDR3 loop is CASSQPTRGGRDTQYF. CDR3 sequence (DNA): TGTGCCAGCAGCCAGCCTACTAGAGGGGGTCGCGATACGCAGTATTTT.

V is TRBV18 and J is TRBJ1-6; D is ambiguous. This CDR3 has 15 amino acids. Trimming stripped 1 base from V and 8 bases from J, with 12 bases between. Germline CDR1 reads KGHSH; CDR2 reads LQKENI. DNA for the CDR3: TGTGCCAGCTCACCACTGGCTGGGATTGATTCACCCCTCCACTTT. Protein sequence: CASSPLAGIDSPLHF. The full variable domain, in which reference TRBV18 and TRBJ1-6 provide the parts outside the CDR3, is NAGVMQNPRHLVRRRGQEARLRCSPMKGHSHVYWYRQLPEEGLKFMVYLQKENIIDESGMPKERFSAEFPKEGPSILRIQQVVRGDSAAYFCASSPLAGIDSPLHFGNGTRLTVT.

The chain is built from TRBV19 and TRBJ1-3; D is possibly TRBD1 (5 bases). V was clipped by 5 bases and J by 2 bases, with 19 bases between them. Germline CDR1 is LNHDA and CDR2 is SQIVND (reference sequence). The CDR3 contains 17 residues. The CDR3 region is CASSATGLREAGNTIYF. For the CDR3, the DNA is TGTGCCAGTAGTGCAACGGGACTCCGGGAGGCTGGAAACACCATATATTTT.

This clone was found once. This rearrangement joins TRBV3-1 (or the pseudogene TRBV3-2) to TRBJ2-1; D may correspond to TRBD1 or TRBD2 (6 bases each). This CDR3 contains 11 residues. Germline values: CDR1 LGHDT, CDR2 YNNKEL (reference sequence). Trimming left V 3 bases short and J 14 bases short, with 11 bases between. CDR3: CASSHAGHEFF. CDR3 nucleotide sequence: TGTGCCAGCAGCCACGCGGGACATGAGTTCTTC.

The chain combines TRBV11-3 with TRBJ2-2; no clear D. CDR1 is SGHNT, CDR2 YENEEA, per germline. V lost 0 bases to trimming and J lost 4 bases, with 12 bases between them. This CDR3 contains 16 residues. The CDR3 DNA follows: TGTGCCAGCAGCTTAGATAGGGCAGCTTCCACCGGGGAGCTGTTTTTT. Its protein is CASSLDRAASTGELFF.

The gene calls are TRBV21-1 and TRBJ1-2. TRBV21-1 is deemed a pseudogene. The CDR3 extends over 14 amino acids. The CDR3 DNA sequence: TGTGCCAGCAGCAAAGAGCTCAACCGGGGCGGCTACACCTTC. Protein sequence: CASSKELNRGGYTF.

The chain recombines TRBV28 with TRBJ2-3, with 11 positions matching TRBD2. Germline V gene data show CDR1 as MDHEN and CDR2 as SYDVKM. V shed 5 bases, J shed 5 bases, and the junction held 6 bases outside the gene matches. The CDR3 sequence is 15 residues long. The CDR3: CASSELAGERDTQYF. In nucleotides, the CDR3 is TGTGCCAGCAGTGAACTAGCGGGAGAGAGAGATACGCAGTATTTT.

The rearrangement joins TRBV10-1 to TRBJ2-3, with D perhaps TRBD1 (6 bases). Between the trimmed V and J ends, which lost 0 bases and 5 bases, there was a span of 12 bases. Looked up from germline, CDR1 is WNHNN and CDR2 is SYGVQD (reference sequence). The CDR3 loop spans 15 amino acids. The CDR3 reads CASSESPGVVDTQYF. The CDR3 nucleotides are TGCGCCAGCAGTGAGTCCCCAGGGGTGGTAGATACGCAGTATTTT.